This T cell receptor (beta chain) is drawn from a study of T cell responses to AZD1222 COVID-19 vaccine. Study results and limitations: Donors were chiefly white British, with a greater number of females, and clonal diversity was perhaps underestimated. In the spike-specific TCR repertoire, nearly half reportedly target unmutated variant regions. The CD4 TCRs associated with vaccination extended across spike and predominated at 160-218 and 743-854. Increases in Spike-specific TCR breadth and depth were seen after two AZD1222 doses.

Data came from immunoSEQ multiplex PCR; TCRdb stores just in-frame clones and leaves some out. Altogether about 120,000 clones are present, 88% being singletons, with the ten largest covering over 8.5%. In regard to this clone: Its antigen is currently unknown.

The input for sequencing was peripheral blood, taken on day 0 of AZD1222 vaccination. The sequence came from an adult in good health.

The CDR3 nucleotides are TGTGCCAGTAGCCCATCGACAGCCTCCTACGAGCAGTACTTC. It translates to CASSPSTASYEQYF. This chain connects TRBV19 to TRBJ2-7, with D possibly TRBD1 on 5 matching bases. Per the germline V gene, CDR1 is LNHDA and CDR2 is SQIVND (reference sequence). V lost 6 bases and J 0 bases, leaving 12 bases between the germline ends. The CDR3 runs to 14 residues.